Listed below are T cell receptor beta chains from one sample, sequenced in a study of shared clonotypes between healthy human individuals. Repertoires were generated with immunoSEQ multiplex PCR, while TCRdb's copy carries only in-frame clones and drops some. The sample has about 590,000 clones, roughly 95% seen once; the top ten hold 0.1% to 0.11%. Source material: naive CD8+ T cells sorted from blood. The receptors stem from a woman younger than 45 in good health. Each CDR3 is given with its conserved first and last residue. A D gene is named only where the DNA matches it firmly. A row's size may be missing; if present it is once, few, many or a size class.

>TRBJ1-2|.|TRBD1|TRBV10-3
TGTGCCATCAGTGAGGGGACAGGGGGCTACACCTTC
CAISEGTGGYTF
>TRBJ2-3|once|TRBD2|TRBV19
TGTGCCAGTAGCCTTAGCGGGTCCGCCGGAGATACGCAGTATTTT
CASSLSGSAGDTQYF
>TRBJ1-4|.|.|TRBV28
TGTGCCAGCAGTGGACTATGGGGGGCGGAAAAACTGTTTTTT
CASSGLWGAEKLFF
>TRBJ1-1|.|.|TRBV5-6
TGTGCCAGCAGCTTGGGAGTAGTGAGCACTGAAGCTTTCTTT
CASSLGVVSTEAFF
>TRBJ2-1|.|.|TRBV7-9
TGTGCCAGCAGCCCCAAAAGGCTGAATGAGCAGTTCTTC
CASSPKRLNEQFF
>TRBJ1-4|.|.|TRBV6-6
TGTGCCAGCAGTCCCCGGGGGCCGGATAATGTTGAAAAACTGTTTTTT
CASSPRGPDNVEKLFF
>TRBJ2-3|once|TRBD2|TRBV18
TGTGCCAGCTCACTACCACTAGCGGGGACAGATACGCAGTATTTT
CASSLPLAGTDTQYF
>TRBJ2-7|.|TRBD1|TRBV18
TGTGCCAGCTCACCATCAAAGGGGACAGGGGCCTACGAGCAGTACTTC
CASSPSKGTGAYEQYF
>TRBJ2-2|.|.|TRBV29-1
TGCAGCGTTGTCTCCCTCCGGACCGGGGAGCTGTTTTTT
CSVVSLRTGELFF
>TRBJ2-1|.|.|TRBV7-2
TGTGCCAGCAGCTTAACGGCGCAGGGGCCCTTCGGTAAGCAGTTCTTC
CASSLTAQGPFGKQFF
>TRBJ1-2|once|TRBD1|TRBV10-3
TGTGCCATCAGTGTCGGACAGGGGAGTTATGGCTACACCTTC
CAISVGQGSYGYTF